A single sample gave rise to the 22 T cell receptor beta chains below, sequenced in a study of shared clonotypes between healthy human individuals. CD45RO-negative, CCR7-positively selected cells formed the naive CD8 fraction, excluding terminally differentiated effector memory CD45RA+ cells. The table came from immunoSEQ multiplex PCR; TCRdb's copy has only in-frame clones and leaves some out. In the table there are approximately 590,000 clones, over 95% of which are singletons. The specimen was naive CD8+ T cells sorted from blood. These receptors originate from a woman between 25 and 40 years old in good health.

This clone was seen more than once but under ten times. This sample also contains other DNA sequences that code for the same CDR3. This chain connects TRBV19 to TRBJ1-5, with 7 positions matching TRBD1. Germline V gene sequence: CDR1 LNHDA, CDR2 SQIVND (reference sequence). This CDR3 contains 15 residues. The trim removed 5 bases at V and 5 bases at J, leaving 9 bases unmatched. CDR3: CASSHDREGDQPQHF. As DNA, the CDR3 is TGTGCCAGTAGTCATGACAGGGAAGGGGATCAGCCCCAGCATTTT.

The CDR3 bases are TGCGCCAGCAGCCATAGACGGAACACTGAAGCTTTCTTT. This encodes CASSHRRNTEAFF. The chain has TRBV4-1 and TRBJ1-1; D unclear. Germline CDR1 reads MGHRA; CDR2 reads YSYEKL. Trimming removed 3 bases from V and 1 base from J, with 6 bases in between. The CDR3 length is 13 residues.

Regarding this clone: A junction boundary mismatches the germline segment, possibly from a read error. The chain links TRBV2 to TRBJ1-5; 9 nucleotides line up with TRBD1. Germline V gene data show CDR1 as SNHLY and CDR2 as FYNNEI. CDR3 length: 15 amino acids. In DNA, the CDR3 is TGTGCCAGCAGCGAAGGACAGGGGATCAATCAGCCCCAGCATTTT. Encoded protein: CASSEGQGINQPQHF.

Here the CDR3 reads CASRTLQETQYF. CDR3 DNA sequence: TGTGCCAGCAGGACACTTCAAGAGACCCAGTACTTC. V is TRBV7-9 and J is TRBJ2-5; D gene ambiguous. The germline V gene encodes CDR1 SEHNR and CDR2 FQNEAQ (reference sequence). V was cut by 6 bases and J by 2 bases, with 7 bases left in between. This CDR3 spans 12 amino acids. The full variable domain, rest sourced from reference TRBV7-9 and TRBJ2-5, is DTGVSQNPRHKITKRGQNVTFRCDPISEHNRLYWYRQTLGQGPEFLTYFQNEAQLEKSRLLSDRFSAERPKGSFSTLEIQRTEQGDSAMYLCASRTLQETQYFGPGTRLLVL.

The rearrangement links TRBV29-1 to TRBJ1-2; 10 bases line up with TRBD1. With 1 base clipped from V and 4 bases from J, the junction kept 6 bases outside the gene matches. CDR3 size: 15 residues. Germline V lookup: CDR1 SQVTM, CDR2 ANQGSEA. The CDR3: CSVEGGTGAVYGYTF. CDR3 sequence (DNA): TGCAGCGTTGAAGGGGGGACAGGGGCTGTCTATGGCTACACCTTC.

The J gene is TRBJ1-3, the V gene TRBV13; 7 bases map to TRBD1. Germline CDR1 is PRHDT and CDR2 is FYEKMQ (reference sequence). CDR3 length: 15 amino acids. V gave up 5 bases and J gave up 3 bases; unmatched junction bases: 7. The CDR3 DNA sequence: TGTGCCAGCAGCCCTGCGGGACAGCATGGAAACACCATATATTTT. This translates into CASSPAGQHGNTIYF.

The chain is built from TRBV28 and TRBJ1-6; 11 nucleotides agree with TRBD1. CDR3 length: 16 residues. Per the germline V gene, CDR1 is MDHEN and CDR2 is SYDVKM. With V trimmed by 3 bases and J by 9 bases, 7 bases remained unmatched. The CDR3 region is CASSFDGQGASSPLHF. In DNA form, the CDR3 reads TGTGCCAGCAGTTTTGACGGACAGGGGGCCAGTTCACCCCTCCACTTT. Supplemented by reference TRBV28 and TRBJ1-6, the full variable domain reads DVKVTQSSRYLVKRTGEKVFLECVQDMDHENMFWYRQDPGLGLRLIYFSYDVKMKEKGDIPEGYSVSREKKERFSLILESASTNQTSMYLCASSFDGQGASSPLHFGNGTRLTVT.

The rearrangement joins TRBV9 to TRBJ2-1; a possible D gene is TRBD2 (6 bases). Trimming cost V 7 bases and J 9 bases, with 14 bases left between them. Germline V lookup: CDR1 SGDLS, CDR2 YYNGEE. This CDR3 is 12 amino acids long. The CDR3 nucleotides are TGTGCCAGCGAAAGCCCGCGGGGTGAGCAGTTCTTC. Protein sequence: CASESPRGEQFF.

This clone was recorded only once. V is TRBV7-9 and J is TRBJ2-5; 7 positions agree with TRBD1. The CDR3 consists of 14 residues. Germline V CDR1 and CDR2: SEHNR, FQNEAQ (reference sequence). Unmatched junction bases numbered 9, after V lost 5 bases and J lost 6 bases. CDR3 DNA: TGTGCCAGCAGCCGGGACAGCCTCGTTCAGACCCAGTACTTC. Translated, it gives CASSRDSLVQTQYF.

The chain recombines TRBV6-5 with TRBJ2-5, with D tentatively TRBD2 (6 bases). Germline loops: CDR1 MNHEY, CDR2 SVGAGI. The V and J ends lost 6 bases and 2 bases respectively, with 13 bases between them. CDR3 length: 14 amino acids. CDR3 nucleotide sequence: TGTGCCAGCAGCCTCGGGGGTGGACAAGAGACCCAGTACTTC. It codes for CASSLGGGQETQYF.

The chain is built from TRBV28 and TRBJ2-2, with 7 bases that match TRBD2. Germline V gene sequence: CDR1 MDHEN, CDR2 SYDVKM. The trim removed 1 base at V and 13 bases at J, leaving 6 bases unmatched. This CDR3 region has 13 residues. The CDR3 loop is CASSLSSGIGLFF. The DNA of the CDR3 is TGTGCCAGCAGTTTATCGAGCGGGATCGGGCTGTTTTTT.

This clone showed up just once. The rearrangement uses TRBV7-9 and TRBJ2-7, with 14 bases fitting TRBD2. With 9 bases clipped from V and 3 bases from J, the junction kept 13 bases outside the gene matches. This CDR3 has 17 amino acids. CDR1 and CDR2 from the germline V gene are SEHNR and FQNEAQ (reference sequence). The CDR3 sequence is CASSGTSGSFALYEQYF. In nucleotides, the CDR3 is TGTGCCAGTTCCGGGACTAGCGGGAGTTTCGCTCTCTACGAGCAGTACTTC. Together with reference TRBV7-9 and TRBJ2-7, the CDR3 gives the full variable domain: DTGVSQNPRHKITKRGQNVTFRCDPISEHNRLYWYRQTLGQGPEFLTYFQNEAQLEKSRLLSDRFSAERPKGSFSTLEIQRTEQGDSAMYLCASSGTSGSFALYEQYFGPGTRLTVT.

This rearrangement joins TRBV6-7 to TRBJ1-1; no definite D call. TRBV6-7 is an ORF, and what it does is uncertain. The CDR3 loop spans 13 amino acids. Trimming took off 4 bases at V and 3 bases at J, with 9 bases between the two ends. CDR3 nucleotide sequence: TGTGCCAGCAGTTCGCATTCTTACACTGAAGCTTTCTTT. Translated: CASSSHSYTEAFF.

The V gene is TRBV7-9, the J gene TRBJ1-1; D gene unclear. The CDR3 spans 12 residues. Per germline, CDR1 SEHNR and CDR2 FQNEAQ (reference sequence). The V gene lost 3 bases and the J gene lost 6 bases, with 8 bases spanning the gap. This chain's CDR3 is CASSLQSAEAFF. The CDR3 DNA reads as TGTGCCAGCAGCTTGCAATCGGCTGAAGCTTTCTTT.

The chain combines TRBV10-1 with TRBJ1-1; TRBD1 aligns across 8 bases. CDR1 and CDR2 from the germline V gene are WNHNN and SYGVQD (reference sequence). The CDR3 has 13 amino acids. Losses at the gene ends were 5 bases for V and 6 bases for J; bases not matched to a gene: 5. CDR3 bases: TGCGCCAGCAGTTTGACAGGGGAGGCTGAAGCTTTCTTT. It is translated as CASSLTGEAEAFF.

This chain joins TRBV30 and TRBJ2-2; D gene uncertain. Trimming stripped 3 bases from V and 1 base from J, with 9 bases between. This CDR3 spans 14 amino acids. Per the germline V gene, CDR1 is GTSNPN and CDR2 is SVGIG (reference sequence). The CDR3 DNA reads TGTGCCTGGAGCGACACTATGAACACCGGGGAGCTGTTTTTT. This sequence encodes CAWSDTMNTGELFF.

The CDR3 reads CASSIIKGAYNEQFF. CDR3 DNA: TGTGCCAGTAGTATAATAAAGGGGGCCTACAATGAGCAGTTCTTC. The chain links TRBV19 to TRBJ2-1; tentatively, D is TRBD1 (6 bases). V was cut by 2 bases and J by 2 bases, with 10 bases left in between. The germline V gene encodes CDR1 LNHDA and CDR2 SQIVND (reference sequence). The CDR3 loop spans 15 amino acids.

The chain couples TRBV6-1 to TRBJ2-7; D gene uncertain. The length of the CDR3 is 13 residues. Germline V gene sequence: CDR1 MNHNS, CDR2 SASEGT. The V gene lost 4 bases and the J gene lost 3 bases, with 10 bases spanning the gap. CDR3 bases: TGTGCCAGCAGTGTTGTTCAGAACTACGAGCAGTACTTC. Encoded protein: CASSVVQNYEQYF.

Notes on this clone: Other DNA sequences in this sample translate to the same CDR3. The V gene is TRBV7-9, the J gene TRBJ2-1, with a tentative D call TRBD1 (5 bases). V lost 5 bases, J lost 9 bases, and 8 bases lay in between. The CDR3 runs to 11 residues. Germline assignment: CDR1 SEHNR and CDR2 FQNEAQ (reference sequence). The CDR3 here is CASSLGAEQFF. CDR3 coding DNA: TGTGCCAGCAGCCTTGGGGCTGAGCAGTTCTTC.

The rearrangement joins TRBV27 to TRBJ2-7, with 9 bases fitting TRBD2. The CDR3 loop spans 15 amino acids. Germline V gives CDR1 MNHEY, CDR2 SMNVEV (reference sequence). V shed 3 bases, J shed 5 bases, and the junction held 8 bases outside the gene matches. CDR3 coding DNA: TGTGCCAGCAGTTTTACGGCTAGCGGGATTCACGAGCAGTACTTC. Residues: CASSFTASGIHEQYF.

The chain recombines TRBV9 with TRBJ1-6; 8 nucleotides line up with TRBD1. Germline lookup yields CDR1 SGDLS and CDR2 YYNGEE. With 5 bases clipped from V and 5 bases from J, the junction kept 3 bases outside the gene matches. The CDR3 has 14 residues. Written as DNA, the CDR3 is TGTGCCAGCAGGACACAGGGGGATAATTCACCCCTCCACTTT. Protein product: CASRTQGDNSPLHF.

This chain uses TRBV7-2 with TRBJ2-1; TRBD1 matches 9 bases. After removal of 6 bases from V and 1 base from J, the junction contained 7 bases not matched to a gene. The CDR3 contains 16 residues. Germline V gene sequence: CDR1 SGHTA, CDR2 FQGNSA. DNA for the CDR3: TGTGCCAGCAGGTCAGTACAGGGGGCGTCCTACAATGAGCAGTTCTTC. Protein: CASRSVQGASYNEQFF.